A selection of T cell receptor beta chains follows, all from one sample in a study of response to subunit inactivated influenza vaccine. TCRdb ran MiXCR on the RT-PCR reads and lists one entry per CDR3 protein. The repertoire holds around 540,000 distinct CDR3 sequences, with over 9.5% as singletons. The specimen was PBMCs from blood, collected on the day of vaccination. The receptor set was obtained from a man between 50 and 59 years old who received an inactivated influenza vaccine. The CDR3 runs from the conserved cysteine through the conserved F or W. D genes are given only for firm matches. Clone size is shown for a subset of rows, as once, few, many or a class of expanded clone.

CDR3 length: 17; V gene: TRBV18; clone size: NA; D gene: NA; J gene: TRBJ2-3; CDR3 DNA: TGTGCCAGCTCCGGCGGGAAACGGGCGGCTAGCACAGATACGCAGTATTTT; CDR3 protein: CASSGGKRAASTDTQYF
CDR3 length: 14; V gene: TRBV20-1; clone size: few; D gene: TRBD1; J gene: TRBJ2-5; CDR3 DNA: TGCAGTGCTAGAGACGGACAGGGTGGAGAGACCCAGTACTTC; CDR3 protein: CSARDGQGGETQYF
CDR3 length: 13; V gene: TRBV12-3/TRBV12-4; clone size: few; D gene: NA; J gene: TRBJ2-5; CDR3 DNA: TGTGCCAGCAGTCCGATGGTAAAAGAGACCCAGTACTTC; CDR3 protein: CASSPMVKETQYF
CDR3 length: 14; V gene: TRBV28; clone size: NA; D gene: TRBD1; J gene: TRBJ2-1; CDR3 DNA: TGTGCCAGCATTAACTACTATGGGACAGGGGAGCAGTTCTTC; CDR3 protein: CASINYYGTGEQFF
CDR3 length: 9; V gene: TRBV20-1; clone size: many; D gene: NA; J gene: TRBJ2-7; CDR3 DNA: TGCAGTGCTGGGGTTGAGCAGTACTTC; CDR3 protein: CSAGVEQYF
CDR3 length: 14; V gene: TRBV10-2; clone size: few; D gene: NA; J gene: TRBJ2-7; CDR3 DNA: TGCGCCAGCAGTGTGAGAAAGGACTCCTACGAGCAGTACTTC; CDR3 protein: CASSVRKDSYEQYF
CDR3 length: 16; V gene: TRBV5-1; clone size: few; D gene: NA; J gene: TRBJ2-7; CDR3 DNA: TGCGCCAGCAACAGGGGGGACGGGAGGAGTAACTACGAGCAGTACTTC; CDR3 protein: CASNRGDGRSNYEQYF
CDR3 length: 16; V gene: TRBV4-3; clone size: few; D gene: NA; J gene: TRBJ2-6; CDR3 DNA: TGCGCCAGCAGCAGGGGCGAAAGCTCTGGGGCCAACGTCCTGACTTTC; CDR3 protein: CASSRGESSGANVLTF
CDR3 length: 13; V gene: TRBV20-1; clone size: many; D gene: NA; J gene: TRBJ1-5; CDR3 DNA: TGCAGTGCTAGTCGCCAAGAAAATCAGCCCCAGCATTTT; CDR3 protein: CSASRQENQPQHF
CDR3 length: 15; V gene: TRBV5-1; clone size: few; D gene: NA; J gene: TRBJ2-7; CDR3 DNA: TGCGCCAGCAGCTTGGCCGGGACTTTCACCTACGAGCAGTACTTC; CDR3 protein: CASSLAGTFTYEQYF
CDR3 length: 15; V gene: TRBV28; clone size: NA; D gene: TRBD2; J gene: TRBJ2-3; CDR3 DNA: TGTGCCAGCAGCCAGACTAGCGGGAGACCAGATACGCAGTATTTT; CDR3 protein: CASSQTSGRPDTQYF
CDR3 length: 19; V gene: TRBV12-5; clone size: few; D gene: TRBD1; J gene: TRBJ2-7; CDR3 DNA: TGTGCTAGTGGTTTGGTCCCTTCCCCCCTGGGACAGGGGGCGGGAGAGCAGTACTTC; CDR3 protein: CASGLVPSPLGQGAGEQYF
CDR3 length: 10; V gene: TRBV29-1; clone size: few; D gene: NA; J gene: TRBJ2-1; CDR3 DNA: TGCAGCGTGATCCGGGGGAGTCAGTTCTTC; CDR3 protein: CSVIRGSQFF
CDR3 length: 13; V gene: TRBV7-2; clone size: NA; D gene: NA; J gene: TRBJ1-2; CDR3 DNA: TGTGCCAGCAGCTTCTACAGCGACTATGGCTACACCTTC; CDR3 protein: CASSFYSDYGYTF
CDR3 length: 16; V gene: TRBV7-9; clone size: NA; D gene: NA; J gene: TRBJ1-3; CDR3 DNA: TGTGCCAGCAGCTTATGGGGCAGGGGCTCTGGAAACACCATATATTTT; CDR3 protein: CASSLWGRGSGNTIYF
CDR3 length: 13; V gene: TRBV5-1; clone size: NA; D gene: NA; J gene: TRBJ1-5; CDR3 DNA: TGCGCCAGCAGCTACCAACCGGGTGAGCCCCAGCATTTT; CDR3 protein: CASSYQPGEPQHF
CDR3 length: 18; V gene: TRBV11-2; clone size: few; D gene: TRBD1; J gene: TRBJ2-4; CDR3 DNA: TGTGCCAGCAGCTCCTTACCCGACAGGGGGCAAGCCAAAAACATTCAGTACTTC; CDR3 protein: CASSSLPDRGQAKNIQYF
CDR3 length: 14; V gene: TRBV4-1; clone size: few; D gene: NA; J gene: TRBJ2-3; CDR3 DNA: TGCGCCAGCAGCCAACCGAACCGGGACAAAACGCAGTATTTT; CDR3 protein: CASSQPNRDKTQYF
CDR3 length: 13; V gene: TRBV20-1; clone size: few; D gene: NA; J gene: TRBJ2-3; CDR3 DNA: TGCAGTGCTAGAGCGTACAGCACAGATACGCAGTATTTT; CDR3 protein: CSARAYSTDTQYF
CDR3 length: 12; V gene: TRBV7-6; clone size: few; D gene: NA; J gene: TRBJ2-7; CDR3 DNA: TGTGCCAGCGGGGCGGACTCTTACGAGCAGTACTTC; CDR3 protein: CASGADSYEQYF
CDR3 length: 18; V gene: TRBV11-2; clone size: NA; D gene: TRBD2; J gene: TRBJ2-3; CDR3 DNA: TGTGCCAGCAGCTTAGGACTAGCGGGGGGGCGGGGAGGAGATACGCAGTATTTT; CDR3 protein: CASSLGLAGGRGGDTQYF
CDR3 length: 15; V gene: TRBV6-1; clone size: few; D gene: TRBD2; J gene: TRBJ2-7; CDR3 DNA: TGTGCCAGCAGGTCCGGCAGGGACTACTACTACGAGCAGTACTTC; CDR3 protein: CASRSGRDYYYEQYF
CDR3 length: 14; V gene: TRBV12-3/TRBV12-4; clone size: NA; D gene: NA; J gene: TRBJ1-1; CDR3 DNA: TGTGCCAGCAGTTTTAAGGGCATGAACACTGAAGCTTTCTTT; CDR3 protein: CASSFKGMNTEAFF
CDR3 length: 13; V gene: TRBV27; clone size: many; D gene: NA; J gene: TRBJ2-7; CDR3 DNA: TGTGCCAGCAGTTTTATCGGGGACTACGAGCAGTACTTC; CDR3 protein: CASSFIGDYEQYF
CDR3 length: 14; V gene: TRBV5-1; clone size: NA; D gene: TRBD1; J gene: TRBJ2-1; CDR3 DNA: TGCGCCAGCAGCTTGGGGCCAGGACAGGCGAAGCTGTTCTTC; CDR3 protein: CASSLGPGQAKLFF
CDR3 length: 17; V gene: TRBV7-9; clone size: NA; D gene: TRBD1; J gene: TRBJ2-7; CDR3 DNA: TGTGCCAGCAGCTTAGCCGGCCACAGGGGGCGACCCTACGAGCAGTACTTC; CDR3 protein: CASSLAGHRGRPYEQYF
CDR3 length: 14; V gene: TRBV6-1; clone size: few; D gene: NA; J gene: TRBJ1-1; CDR3 DNA: TGTGCCAGCACACTTCTACAGGGCGGTACTGAAGCTTTCTTT; CDR3 protein: CASTLLQGGTEAFF
CDR3 length: 17; V gene: TRBV9; clone size: many; D gene: TRBD2; J gene: TRBJ2-3; CDR3 DNA: TGTGCCAGCAGCTCTCAGAGCGGGAATGTTGGCACAGATACGCAGTATTTT; CDR3 protein: CASSSQSGNVGTDTQYF
CDR3 length: 19; V gene: TRBV7-8; clone size: NA; D gene: TRBD2; J gene: TRBJ2-2; CDR3 DNA: TGTGCCAGCAGCCCCTTCGGGACTAGCGGGGCCTCGAACACCGGGGAGCTGTTTTTT; CDR3 protein: CASSPFGTSGASNTGELFF
CDR3 length: 15; V gene: TRBV24-1; clone size: many; D gene: NA; J gene: TRBJ2-1; CDR3 DNA: TGTGCCACCAGTGGAGGGGCAGGGTCGGACAATGAGCAGTTCTTC; CDR3 protein: CATSGGAGSDNEQFF
CDR3 length: 14; V gene: TRBV2; clone size: few; D gene: NA; J gene: TRBJ1-1; CDR3 DNA: TGTGCCAGCAGTCCTACCCCTATGAACACTGAAGCTTTCTTT; CDR3 protein: CASSPTPMNTEAFF
CDR3 length: 18; V gene: TRBV20-1; clone size: NA; D gene: TRBD2; J gene: TRBJ2-1; CDR3 DNA: TGCAGTGCTAGGGGGGGGCTAGGGACTAGCGGGAGGTACAATGAGCAGTTCTTC; CDR3 protein: CSARGGLGTSGRYNEQFF
CDR3 length: 15; V gene: TRBV15; clone size: NA; D gene: NA; J gene: TRBJ2-1; CDR3 DNA: TGTGCCACCAGCAGAACAACTGTAACCTACAATGAGCAGTTCTTC; CDR3 protein: CATSRTTVTYNEQFF
CDR3 length: 14; V gene: TRBV20-1; clone size: few; D gene: TRBD2; J gene: TRBJ2-7; CDR3 DNA: TGCAGTGCTAAAGGGACTAGCGGAGCTTACGAGCAGTACTTC; CDR3 protein: CSAKGTSGAYEQYF
CDR3 length: 11; V gene: TRBV29-1; clone size: many; D gene: NA; J gene: TRBJ2-1; CDR3 DNA: TGCAGCGTAGGCCACTACAATGAGCAGTTCTTC; CDR3 protein: CSVGHYNEQFF
CDR3 length: 16; V gene: TRBV5-1; clone size: NA; D gene: NA; J gene: TRBJ1-1; CDR3 DNA: TGCGCCAGCGGCTTGGGGTCAGGACTATCGAACACTGAAGCTTTCTTT; CDR3 protein: CASGLGSGLSNTEAFF
CDR3 length: 14; V gene: TRBV6-1; clone size: few; D gene: NA; J gene: TRBJ1-3; CDR3 DNA: TGTGCCAGCAGTGCCTTGGGGTCTGGAAACACCATATATTTT; CDR3 protein: CASSALGSGNTIYF
CDR3 length: 14; V gene: TRBV20-1; clone size: few; D gene: NA; J gene: TRBJ1-4; CDR3 DNA: TGCAGTGCTAGAGATGGCCCAACTAATGAAAAACTGTTTTTT; CDR3 protein: CSARDGPTNEKLFF
CDR3 length: 15; V gene: TRBV7-2; clone size: few; D gene: NA; J gene: TRBJ1-6; CDR3 DNA: TGTGCCAGCAGCCCGGAAACAGGGATTGTTTCACCCCTCCACTTT; CDR3 protein: CASSPETGIVSPLHF
CDR3 length: 13; V gene: TRBV12-3/TRBV12-4; clone size: few; D gene: NA; J gene: TRBJ2-5; CDR3 DNA: TGTGCCAGCAGTTTAAGTCATCAAGAGACCCAGTACTTC; CDR3 protein: CASSLSHQETQYF
CDR3 length: 16; V gene: TRBV7-6; clone size: many; D gene: TRBD2; J gene: TRBJ2-3; CDR3 DNA: TGTGCCAGCAGCGTAAAGTGGCGGGGGGGCACAGATACGCAGTATTTT; CDR3 protein: CASSVKWRGGTDTQYF
CDR3 length: 14; V gene: TRBV12-3/TRBV12-4; clone size: few; D gene: TRBD1; J gene: TRBJ1-2; CDR3 DNA: TGTGCCAGCAGGCCGGGACAGACTTTCGGGGGCTACACCTTC; CDR3 protein: CASRPGQTFGGYTF
CDR3 length: 13; V gene: TRBV27; clone size: NA; D gene: NA; J gene: TRBJ2-7; CDR3 DNA: TGTGCCAGCGCCATACCGGGCAGGACGGAGCAGTACTTC; CDR3 protein: CASAIPGRTEQYF
CDR3 length: 18; V gene: TRBV3-1; clone size: many; D gene: NA; J gene: TRBJ1-5; CDR3 DNA: TGTGCCAGCAGCCAAGGGACGGACCCCTCCCCCCATAATCAGCCCCAGCATTTT; CDR3 protein: CASSQGTDPSPHNQPQHF
CDR3 length: 13; V gene: TRBV6-2/TRBV6-3; clone size: NA; D gene: NA; J gene: TRBJ1-5; CDR3 DNA: TGTGCCAGCACGGAGACAGGATATCAGCCCCAGCATTTT; CDR3 protein: CASTETGYQPQHF
CDR3 length: 15; V gene: TRBV19; clone size: few; D gene: NA; J gene: TRBJ2-3; CDR3 DNA: TGTGCCAGTAGGATAAGGGACTCAGGCACAGATACGCAGTATTTT; CDR3 protein: CASRIRDSGTDTQYF
CDR3 length: 15; V gene: TRBV18; clone size: NA; D gene: TRBD1; J gene: TRBJ2-1; CDR3 DNA: TGTGCCAGCTCACCTTCGACAGGGGGAGGGAATGAGCAGTTCTTC; CDR3 protein: CASSPSTGGGNEQFF
CDR3 length: 16; V gene: TRBV12-3/TRBV12-4; clone size: few; D gene: TRBD1; J gene: TRBJ2-3; CDR3 DNA: TGTGCCAGCAGTAGGAGAGGGGGCGGTGGTCAAGATACGCAGTATTTT; CDR3 protein: CASSRRGGGGQDTQYF
CDR3 length: 16; V gene: TRBV7-3; clone size: NA; D gene: TRBD2; J gene: TRBJ2-1; CDR3 DNA: TGTGCCAGCAGCTTAGAAGCGGGAGGGCGTTGGGATGAGCAGTTCTTC; CDR3 protein: CASSLEAGGRWDEQFF
CDR3 length: 14; V gene: TRBV4-3; clone size: many; D gene: NA; J gene: TRBJ2-3; CDR3 DNA: TGCGCCAGCAGCCAGGACCTAGCCACAGATACGCAGTATTTT; CDR3 protein: CASSQDLATDTQYF
CDR3 length: 14; V gene: TRBV7-2; clone size: few; D gene: TRBD2; J gene: TRBJ2-7; CDR3 DNA: TGTGCCAGCAGCCCTGCCCCGGGGGGATACGAGCAGTACTTC; CDR3 protein: CASSPAPGGYEQYF
CDR3 length: 12; V gene: TRBV12-3/TRBV12-4; clone size: once; D gene: NA; J gene: TRBJ2-7; CDR3 DNA: TGTGCCAGCAGGAGTAATCGCTACGAGCAGTACTTC; CDR3 protein: CASRSNRYEQYF